This T cell receptor beta chain was obtained from a study of CD8+ T cells in alopecia areata. Study-wide context: Twice daily, treated patients received 5 to 10 mg of oral tofacitinib.

Whole-study findings and limits: Tissue-resident alphabeta T cells belonging to normal skin likewise get sequenced within scalp specimens.

Concerning this clone: Its target is not known.

Treatment given: oral pan-JAK inhibitor, 5-10 mg twice daily. Individuals with alopecia areata gave both lesional scalp punch biopsies and peripheral blood for collection. As the sequencing template, cDNA was produced by extracting RNA and reverse transcribing it. Libraries were prepared by immunoSEQ multiplex PCR; TCRdb keeps only in-frame clonotypes and omits some of them. The sample lists around 270,000 clones, roughly 64% seen once, with under 2% in the top ten. Sequencing was performed on CD4+ T cells sorted from blood, taken at week 24, from a patient treated with tofacitinib. The TCR sequence derives from a human donor with alopecia areata.

The CDR3 sequence: CSVSPRGGRVYEQYF. The DNA for the CDR3 is TGCAGCGTTAGCCCCCGGGGGGGGCGGGTCTACGAGCAGTACTTC. This chain uses TRBV29-1 with TRBJ2-7; the match to TRBD2 covers 8 bases. Germline V gene sequence: CDR1 SQVTM, CDR2 ANQGSEA. The CDR3 has 15 amino acids. Trimming removed 5 bases from V and 3 bases from J; junction bases left unmatched: 12.